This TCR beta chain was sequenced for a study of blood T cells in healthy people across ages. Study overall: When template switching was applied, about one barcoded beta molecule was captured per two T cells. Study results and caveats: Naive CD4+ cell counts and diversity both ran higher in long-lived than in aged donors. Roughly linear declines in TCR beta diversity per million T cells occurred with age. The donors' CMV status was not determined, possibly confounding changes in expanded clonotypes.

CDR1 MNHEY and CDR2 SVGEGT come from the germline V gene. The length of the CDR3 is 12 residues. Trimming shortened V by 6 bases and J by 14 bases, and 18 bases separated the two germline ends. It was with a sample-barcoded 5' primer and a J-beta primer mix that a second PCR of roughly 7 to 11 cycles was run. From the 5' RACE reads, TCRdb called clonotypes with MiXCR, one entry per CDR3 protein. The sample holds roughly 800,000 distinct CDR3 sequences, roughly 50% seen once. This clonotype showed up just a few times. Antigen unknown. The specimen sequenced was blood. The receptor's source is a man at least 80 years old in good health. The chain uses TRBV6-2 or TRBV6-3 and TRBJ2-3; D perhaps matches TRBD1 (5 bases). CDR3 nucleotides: TGTGCCAGCAGAACTAATGACAGATACGCGTATTTT. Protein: CASRTNDRYAYF.